The 9 T cell receptor beta chains below were found in one sample sequenced in a study of blood T cells in healthy people across ages. Next came a second PCR, run for 7 to 11 cycles, which used a sample-barcoded 5' primer along with a J-beta primer mix. MiXCR was run by TCRdb on the 5' RACE reads, yielding one entry per CDR3 protein. The repertoire holds about a million distinct CDR3 sequences, with less than 45% as singletons. The sequenced sample was blood. The receptors derive from a man between 18 and 29 years old in good health.

The rearrangement joins TRBV5-5 to TRBJ2-3, with TRBD2 as a possible D gene (6 bases). The CDR3 sequence is 14 residues long. V was clipped by 3 bases and J by 6 bases, with 14 bases between them. Per the germline V gene, CDR1 is SGHKS and CDR2 is YYEKEE (reference sequence). The CDR3 loop reads CASSSRAGKDTQYF. CDR3 DNA: TGTGCCAGCAGCTCAAGGGCGGGGAAGGATACGCAGTATTTT. The entire variable domain, with the rest obtained from reference TRBV5-5 and TRBJ2-3, is as follows: DAGVTQSPTHLIKTRGQQVTLRCSPISGHKSVSWYQQVLGQGPQFIFQYYEKEERGRGNFPDRFSARQFPNYSSELNVNALLLGDSALYLCASSSRAGKDTQYFGPGTRLTVL.

The J gene is TRBJ2-7, the V gene TRBV5-4; D is possibly TRBD1 (5 bases). Germline-derived CDR1 and CDR2 are SGHNT and YYREEE (reference sequence). The CDR3 totals 13 residues. Trimming took 4 bases from V and 0 from J, leaving 8 bases between them. This CDR3 reads CASSLDNSYEQYF. CDR3 coding DNA: TGTGCCAGCAGCCTGGACAACTCCTACGAGCAGTACTTC.

The rearrangement links TRBV20-1 to TRBJ2-2; tentatively, D is TRBD1 (6 bases). Looked up from germline, CDR1 is DFQATT and CDR2 is SNEGSKA (reference sequence). This CDR3 spans 15 amino acids. V gave up 2 bases and J gave up 4 bases, with 14 bases separating them. The CDR3 spells CSARWQGSGTGELFF. For the CDR3, the DNA is TGCAGTGCTAGATGGCAGGGGAGTGGCACCGGGGAGCTGTTTTTT.

This clonotype has ten or more counts. The CDR3 sequence is CASSLGGANEKLFF. Here the CDR3 DNA reads TGTGCCAGCAGCTTGGGGGGAGCTAATGAAAAACTGTTTTTT. This chain links TRBV7-2 with TRBJ1-4; maybe TRBD1 (5 bases). Germline V lookup: CDR1 SGHTA, CDR2 FQGNSA. The germline V and J ends were trimmed by 3 bases and 3 bases, with 8 bases remaining between them. The CDR3 covers 14 residues.

The chain links TRBV28 to TRBJ2-1; TRBD1 might be the D (5 bases). Deletions cut 3 bases from V and 6 bases from J, with 15 bases between. This CDR3 region has 15 residues. In germline, CDR1 is MDHEN, CDR2 SYDVKM. CDR3 loop: CASSFPGRAVNEQFF. The CDR3, as DNA: TGTGCCAGCAGTTTTCCCGGCAGGGCGGTCAATGAGCAGTTCTTC.

This sequence joins TRBV14 and TRBJ1-2; D not certain. With 5 bases removed from V and 8 bases from J, the gap between germline ends came to 15 bases. This CDR3 contains 13 residues. Looked up from germline, CDR1 is SGHDN and CDR2 is FVKESK. The CDR3 is CASSSKIGRGYTF. CDR3 nucleotides: TGTGCCAGCAGCTCTAAGATAGGTCGCGGCTACACCTTC.

The CDR3 reads CASSPRGTPGNEQFF. CDR3 DNA sequence: TGTGCCAGCAGCCCCCGCGGGACTCCGGGCAATGAGCAGTTCTTC. The chain joins TRBV7-2 to TRBJ2-1; tentatively, D is TRBD2 (6 bases). This CDR3 contains 15 residues. V shed 5 bases and J shed 6 bases, with 17 bases lying between them. Germline V gene lookup returns CDR1 SGHTA and CDR2 FQGNSA.

This clonotype has more than one count but fewer than ten. The J gene is TRBJ2-1, the V gene TRBV4-3, with D possibly matching TRBD2 (6 bases). V lost 1 base to trimming and J lost 9 bases, with 19 bases between them. CDR1 and CDR2 from the germline V gene are LGHNA and YSLEER. The CDR3 consists of 16 residues. The CDR3 bases are TGCGCCAGCAGCCAAGGAATGACTAGTTCCCAGGGTGAGCAGTTCTTC. Translation gives CASSQGMTSSQGEQFF.

There are a few counts of this clonotype. The chain has TRBV9 and TRBJ1-1; D possibly corresponds to TRBD1 (6 bases). This CDR3 has 15 amino acids. From germline, CDR1 is SGDLS and CDR2 YYNGEE. The V end was cut by 0 bases, the J end by 1 base, with 10 bases between. CDR3 DNA: TGTGCCAGCAGCGTAGGGGGGCGTGGGAACACTGAAGCTTTCTTT. This sequence encodes CASSVGGRGNTEAFF.